This T cell receptor (beta chain) comes out of a study of T cells in Graves' hyperthyroidism and ophthalmopathy. Study-wide context: Prior to any treatment, at the point of initial diagnosis, peripheral blood was collected. Study-level points and caveats: Ophthalmopathy cases were set apart from stable hyperthyroidism by a 13 V-J model.

Thyroid ultrasound, orbital computed tomography, clinical symptoms, and serum thyroxine and TRAb underpinned diagnoses. The sample holds many counts of this clonotype. Its matching antigen is unknown. Amplified TCR beta CDR3 regions came from RNA transcripts. The primer set for the first-round RT-PCR of the TCR CDR3 was HTBI. TCRdb reanalysed the multiplex PCR reads using MiXCR and keeps one entry per CDR3 protein. The sample includes some 300,000 distinct CDR3 sequences, approximately 18% of them seen just once. CDR3 length: 13 residues. The germline CDR1 and CDR2 sequences are DFQATT and SNEGSKA (reference sequence). V lost 2 bases and J 9 bases, leaving 14 bases between the germline ends.

This sequence was found in a man aged 50 to 59 with Graves' ophthalmopathy. The chain uses TRBV20-1 and TRBJ2-1, with D unresolved. Sequencing input: blood. CDR3 region: CSARSAALSEQFF. The CDR3 DNA sequence: TGCAGTGCTAGATCGGCTGCCCTAAGTGAGCAGTTCTTC.